This entry lists 14 T cell receptor beta chains sequenced from one sample in a study of control samples from healthy donors and cancer patients. Here immunoSEQ multiplex PCR was the method, and the copy in TCRdb shows in-frame clones only, minus some. In the table there are 150,000 or so clones, under 95% of which are singletons. The material sequenced was blood. The source of these receptors is a man between 18 and 29 years old in good health.

The V and J genes are TRBV4-3 and TRBJ2-2; 7 bases fit TRBD2. J gave up 5 bases and V 1 base, and 4 bases lay outside the gene matches. The CDR3 extends over 15 amino acids. The germline CDR1 and CDR2 sequences are LGHNA and YSLEER. CDR3 region: CASSQVSGATGELFF. DNA for the CDR3: TGCGCCAGCAGCCAAGTGAGCGGGGCGACCGGGGAGCTGTTTTTT.

V gene TRBV24-1 combines with J gene TRBJ2-7, with a weak D call TRBD1 (6 bases). Germline V gene sequence: CDR1 KGHDR, CDR2 SFDVKD. The CDR3 spans 12 residues. V dropped 9 bases and J dropped 2 bases, with 10 bases sitting between them. CDR3 nucleotides: TGTGCCACCGAGGACAGAGCCTACGAGCAGTACTTC. Translation: CATEDRAYEQYF.

This sequence joins TRBV30 and TRBJ1-6, with 10 bases fitting TRBD1. The germline V gene has CDR1 GTSNPN and CDR2 SVGIG (reference sequence). This CDR3 has 14 amino acids. V gave up 0 bases and J gave up 7 bases; unmatched junction bases: 0. The CDR3 coding sequence is TGTGCCTGGAGTGTGGGACAGGGGAATTCACCCCTCCACTTT. Its translation: CAWSVGQGNSPLHF.

The chain joins TRBV28 to TRBJ1-6; TRBD1 might be the D (5 bases). Trimming pared 6 bases from V and 7 bases from J, leaving 16 bases between. Germline V CDR1 and CDR2: MDHEN, SYDVKM. This CDR3 region has 15 residues. The CDR3, as DNA: TGTGCCAGCAGCTGGGACGAATTGGGGAATTCACCCCTCCACTTT. It specifies CASSWDELGNSPLHF.

This chain uses TRBV7-8 with TRBJ2-5, with D tentatively TRBD2 (7 bases). CDR3 length: 16 amino acids. Germline V gene data show CDR1 as SGHVS and CDR2 as FQNEAQ. V was shortened by 4 bases and J by 3 bases, with 18 bases between the two germline ends. CDR3 in amino acids: CASSYHREGGEETQYF. CDR3 nucleotides: TGTGCCAGCAGCTACCACAGGGAAGGGGGGGAAGAGACCCAGTACTTC.

This clone was seen just once. The genes are TRBV9 and TRBJ1-4, with D hard to call. Germline assignment: CDR1 SGDLS and CDR2 YYNGEE. The V end lost 4 bases, the J end lost 4 bases, and 17 bases lay between the germline ends. CDR3 length: 16 amino acids. The CDR3 nucleotides read TGTGCCAGCAGCCCCACCCTTTTTCAGGATAATGAAAAACTGTTTTTT. The encoded protein is CASSPTLFQDNEKLFF. Supplemented by reference TRBV9 and TRBJ1-4, the full variable domain reads DSGVTQTPKHLITATGQRVTLRCSPRSGDLSVYWYQQSLDQGLQFLIQYYNGEERAKGNILERFSAQQFPDLHSELNLSSLELGDSALYFCASSPTLFQDNEKLFFGSGTQLSVL.

V usage is TRBV9 and J usage is TRBJ1-2, with TRBD1 as a possible D gene (5 bases). Germline CDR1 is SGDLS and CDR2 is YYNGEE. V was trimmed by 4 bases and J by 4 bases, leaving 17 bases between them. This CDR3 has 15 residues. The CDR3, as DNA: TGTGCCAGCAGCCCTTGGGACGATATAGGCTATGGCTACACCTTC. This sequence encodes CASSPWDDIGYGYTF.

This rearrangement joins TRBV7-9 to TRBJ1-1; 10 bases fit TRBD1. The CDR3 is 13 amino acids. After removal of 5 bases from V and 7 bases from J, the junction contained 4 bases not matched to a gene. The germline V gene has CDR1 SEHNR and CDR2 FQNEAQ (reference sequence). CDR3 DNA sequence: TGTGCCAGCAGCAAAGGACAGGGGGTTGAAGCTTTCTTT. It codes for CASSKGQGVEAFF. Variable domain in full (rest from reference TRBV7-9 and TRBJ1-1): DTGVSQNPRHKITKRGQNVTFRCDPISEHNRLYWYRQTLGQGPEFLTYFQNEAQLEKSRLLSDRFSAERPKGSFSTLEIQRTEQGDSAMYLCASSKGQGVEAFFGQGTRLTVV.

This chain joins TRBV6-5 and TRBJ1-1; 9 bases line up with TRBD1. The CDR3 is made up of 13 amino acids. The trim removed 7 bases at V and 5 bases at J, leaving 5 bases unmatched. Germline V lookup: CDR1 MNHEY, CDR2 SVGAGI. The CDR3 DNA reads as TGTGCCAGCAAGGGGACAGGGAGGACTGAAGCTTTCTTT. The encoded protein is CASKGTGRTEAFF.

J is TRBJ2-1 and V is TRBV18; 7 bases align to TRBD2. Germline V lookup: CDR1 KGHSH, CDR2 LQKENI. CDR3 length: 14 amino acids. V dropped 3 bases and J dropped 9; count of bases not matched to a gene: 8. DNA for the CDR3: TGTGCCAGCTCACCCGCCGCGGGGGATAGTGAGCAGTTCTTC. It yields the protein CASSPAAGDSEQFF. The variable domain in full, with the rest retrieved from reference TRBV18 and TRBJ2-1, is NAGVMQNPRHLVRRRGQEARLRCSPMKGHSHVYWYRQLPEEGLKFMVYLQKENIIDESGMPKERFSAEFPKEGPSILRIQQVVRGDSAAYFCASSPAAGDSEQFFGPGTRLTVL.

The chain combines TRBV5-4 with TRBJ2-2; 7 bases agree with TRBD1. This CDR3 has 15 amino acids. Trimming removed 9 bases from V and 0 bases from J; junction bases left unmatched: 8. CDR1 SGHNT and CDR2 YYREEE come from the germline V gene (reference sequence). CDR3 sequence (DNA): TGTGCCACCAACAGACAGGGACCGAACACCGGGGAGCTGTTTTTT. It is translated as CATNRQGPNTGELFF.

The V gene is TRBV9, the J gene TRBJ2-1; D unresolved. Trimming shortened V by 0 bases and J by 4 bases, and 8 bases separated the two germline ends. The CDR3 covers 14 residues. In germline, CDR1 is SGDLS, CDR2 YYNGEE. CDR3 protein: CASSVEPDYNEQFF. As DNA, the CDR3 is TGTGCCAGCAGCGTAGAACCGGATTACAATGAGCAGTTCTTC.

The chain links TRBV12-3 or TRBV12-4 to TRBJ1-2; possible D gene TRBD1, 5 bases. Trimming removed 2 bases at V and 8 bases at J, with 12 bases between. This CDR3 is built from 13 residues. The CDR3 sequence is CASSLKQKGGYTF. CDR3 DNA sequence: TGTGCCAGCAGTTTAAAACAGAAGGGGGGCTACACCTTC.

This clone was counted a single time. This chain uses TRBV5-1 with TRBJ1-5; no reliable D call. In germline, CDR1 is SGHRS, CDR2 YFSETQ. The CDR3 extends over 13 amino acids. V lost 0 bases, J lost 3 bases, and 4 bases lay in between. CDR3 nucleotide sequence: TGCGCCAGCAGCTTGGAAGTCAATCAGCCCCAGCATTTT. It encodes CASSLEVNQPQHF.